This T cell receptor (beta chain) is from a study of OX40 agonist ivuxolimab in advanced cancers. Study-wide context: Six ivuxolimab dose levels, 0.01 to 10 mg/kg, were given intravenously every 2 weeks. Patients receiving dose escalation had hepatocellular carcinoma, melanoma, renal cell or head and neck cancer. Partial responses were recorded for three patients, including one with hepatocellular carcinoma and two with cutaneous melanoma.

Some clones are missing from TCRdb's copy, which holds only in-frame ones; the method was immunoSEQ multiplex PCR. Of about 70,000 clones listed, roughly nine tenths were seen once; the top ten hold approximately 12%. J was trimmed by 5 bases and V by 7 bases; bases with no gene match: 12. This CDR3 is built from 14 residues. Germline CDR1 is SQVTM and CDR2 is ANQGSEA. Comments on this clone: Its antigen remains unidentified.

Findings and limits, study-wide: Patients with a partial response at 0.1-3.0 mg/kg had among the lowest clonal expansion.

This receptor was identified in an adult with an advanced solid tumor such as melanoma, head and neck, liver or kidney cancer. This chain links TRBV29-1 with TRBJ1-2; TRBD1 aligns across 8 bases. Sequencing used CD4+ or CD8+ T cells sorted from blood, obtained in a trial of the OX40 agonist ivuxolimab. CDR3 residues: CSADDGQGVYGYTF. The CDR3 DNA follows: TGCAGCGCCGACGACGGACAGGGCGTTTATGGCTACACCTTC.